The 14 T cell receptor beta chains presented below share a single source sample, sequenced in a study of radiation and T cells in renal cell carcinoma. The time point: blood 4 weeks post-SBRT, at nephrectomy. Treatment specified: 15 Gy SBRT to primary tumor, nephrectomy 4 weeks later. Produced via immunoSEQ multiplex PCR; TCRdb's table is partial and in-frame only. The data show tens of thousands of clones, roughly nine tenths seen once. Specimen: blood, collected from a patient whose treatment included radiotherapy and nephrectomy. These receptors all come from a woman between 70 and 85 years old with renal cell carcinoma.

V gene TRBV2 combines with J gene TRBJ2-5; the D is unclear. Germline lookup yields CDR1 SNHLY and CDR2 FYNNEI. Trimming shortened V by 2 bases and J by 5 bases, and 3 bases separated the two germline ends. The CDR3 has 11 residues. CDR3 nucleotides: TGTGCCAGCAGTGAATGGGAGACCCAGTACTTC. It codes for CASSEWETQYF.

This chain links TRBV7-3 with TRBJ1-2, with D possibly TRBD1 on 6 matching bases. Between the trimmed V and J ends, which lost 2 bases and 12 bases, there was a span of 19 bases. CDR3 length equals 14 residues. The germline gives CDR1 SGHTA, CDR2 FQGTGA. The CDR3 reads CASSLLPGEGFNTF. In DNA, the CDR3 is TGTGCCAGCAGCTTACTACCAGGGGAGGGTTTTAACACCTTC.

The rearrangement links TRBV7-2 to TRBJ2-1; 10 nucleotides agree with TRBD2. The J segment lost 10 bases and the V segment lost 5 bases, leaving 2 bases of the junction unmatched. Germline V CDR1 and CDR2: SGHTA, FQGNSA. CDR3 length: 12 amino acids. The CDR3 region is CASSRSGGEQFF. The CDR3 DNA reads TGTGCCAGCAGCCGTAGCGGGGGGGAGCAGTTCTTC.

This clone showed up just once. The V gene is TRBV5-1, the J gene TRBJ2-7; D tentatively reads TRBD1 or TRBD2 (5 bases each). Germline CDR1 reads SGHRS; CDR2 reads YFSETQ. The CDR3 has 15 amino acids. Trimming left V 2 bases short and J 4 bases short, with 16 bases between. CDR3 sequence: CASSLRGAGDYEQYF. As DNA, the CDR3 is TGCGCCAGCAGCTTAAGAGGGGCAGGAGATTACGAGCAGTACTTC.

The CDR3 sequence: CASRDRSNQPQHF. The CDR3 nucleotides are TGTGCCAGCAGAGACCGTAGCAATCAGCCCCAGCATTTT. The chain combines TRBV28 with TRBJ1-5; the D is unclear. Germline values: CDR1 MDHEN, CDR2 SYDVKM. Trimming left V 6 bases short and J 0 bases short, with 6 bases between. The CDR3 covers 13 residues.

V gene TRBV7-2 combines with J gene TRBJ1-5; D is undetermined. CDR3 length equals 15 residues. Germline loops: CDR1 SGHTA, CDR2 FQGNSA. V lost 1 base to trimming and J lost 1 base, with 8 bases between them. The CDR3 DNA is TGTGCCAGCAGCTTAGTGCCCGGGAGCAATCAGCCCCAGCATTTT. Its translation is CASSLVPGSNQPQHF.

The genes are TRBV7-9 and TRBJ1-1; possible D gene TRBD1, 6 bases. Trimming took off 8 bases at V and 1 base at J, with 11 bases between the two ends. The CDR3 length is 13 residues. Germline assignment: CDR1 SEHNR and CDR2 FQNEAQ (reference sequence). The CDR3 DNA follows: TGTGCCAGCCAGGGACAACCGAACACTGAAGCTTTCTTT. It is translated as CASQGQPNTEAFF.

CDR3 in DNA: TGTGCCAGCAGCTTATCCGTTACCGGGGAGCTGTTTTTT. This encodes CASSLSVTGELFF. This chain connects TRBV11-3 to TRBJ2-2; D is unresolved. The CDR3 contains 13 residues. Per the germline V gene, CDR1 is SGHNT and CDR2 is YENEEA. The V and J ends lost 2 bases and 5 bases respectively, with 6 bases between them.

This clone appeared once. V gene TRBV13 combines with J gene TRBJ2-5, with 9 bases matching TRBD2. The CDR3 totals 14 residues. The germline V gene has CDR1 PRHDT and CDR2 FYEKMQ (reference sequence). V lost 3 bases, J lost 6 bases, and 5 bases stayed unmatched. CDR3 sequence (DNA): TGTGCCAGCAGCTTGGGACTAGCTATAAAGACCCAGTACTTC. It specifies CASSLGLAIKTQYF.

The chain uses TRBV11-3 and TRBJ1-6; 9 bases align to TRBD1. The CDR3 runs to 14 residues. Per the germline V gene, CDR1 is SGHNT and CDR2 is YENEEA. J was trimmed by 7 bases and V by 4 bases; bases with no gene match: 2. The CDR3 region has the DNA TGTGCCAGCAGCTCCGGACAGGGGAATTCACCCCTCCACTTT. Protein product: CASSSGQGNSPLHF.

The chain combines TRBV9 with TRBJ1-2, with D maybe TRBD1 (5 bases). The V gene's germline CDR1 is SGDLS and CDR2 YYNGEE. Trimming removed 3 bases from V and 4 bases from J, with 10 bases in between. The CDR3 extends over 13 amino acids. CDR3 coding DNA: TGTGCCAGCAGCGCCGGGGGAGGCTATGGCTACACCTTC. It is translated as CASSAGGGYGYTF.

The chain is built from TRBV5-5 and TRBJ2-1, with D tentatively TRBD1 (5 bases). Trimming shortened V by 1 base and J by 4 bases, and 24 bases separated the two germline ends. This CDR3 contains 19 residues. Germline CDR1 and CDR2: SGHKS and YYEKEE (reference sequence). CDR3 nucleotides: TGTGCCAGCAGCTTGTCGGGTTATGCCGTGACAGCGATTTACAATGAGCAGTTCTTC. It translates to CASSLSGYAVTAIYNEQFF.

The chain links TRBV5-6 to TRBJ1-1, with D possibly matching TRBD1 (5 bases). In germline, CDR1 is SGHDT, CDR2 YYEEEE. The CDR3 is 14 amino acids. The V end was cut by 0 bases, the J end by 0 bases, with 6 bases between. CDR3 protein: CASSLGTLNTEAFF. In DNA, the CDR3 is TGTGCCAGCAGCTTGGGGACACTGAACACTGAAGCTTTCTTT.

This clone has more than one count but fewer than ten. The chain recombines TRBV7-8 with TRBJ2-2; tentative D call: TRBD1 (6 bases). V gave up 5 bases and J gave up 0 bases, with 19 bases separating them. CDR1 and CDR2 from the germline V gene are SGHVS and FQNEAQ. The CDR3 has 18 residues. CDR3 sequence: CASSVSPDRAANTGELFF. CDR3 DNA sequence: TGTGCCAGCAGCGTCAGTCCGGACAGAGCTGCGAACACCGGGGAGCTGTTTTTT.